This T cell receptor beta chain was sequenced during a study of cytomegalovirus exposure and HLA in healthy donors. In this sample, this clone turned up a few times. PCR employed 60 Vbeta and 13 Jbeta primers. Libraries were prepared by immunoSEQ multiplex PCR; TCRdb keeps only in-frame clonotypes and omits some of them. This repertoire shows just over 95,000 clones, roughly 79% found once; its top ten account for about 5%. Germline CDR1 reads SGHNT; CDR2 reads YYREEE (reference sequence). Between the trimmed V and J ends, which lost 4 bases and 2 bases, there was a span of 28 bases. The CDR3 is made up of 20 amino acids.

The sequence derives from a woman between 40 and 55 years old in good health and CMV-seronegative. The chain links TRBV5-4 to TRBJ2-1; tentative D call: TRBD2 (7 bases). The sample was PBMCs. The CDR3 sequence: CASSDPRVGGAQRAYNEQFF. The CDR3 DNA follows: TGTGCCAGCAGCGACCCAAGGGTAGGGGGGGCCCAACGAGCCTACAATGAGCAGTTCTTC.